The present T cell receptor beta chain was sequenced within a study of T cell repertoires in cytomegalovirus infection. About the study: Public signatures in TCR beta pointed to CMV infection and matching HLA type. Study-wide points: Frequencies of public TCR beta families were cumulated, and this identified carriers of CMV plus the relevant HLA. HLA-C-restricted CMV clonotypes gave the most frequent clonotype in two of eight donors.

In regard to this clonotype: What it binds is not known.

This CDR3 contains 15 residues. CDR1 and CDR2 from the germline V gene are MGHDK and SYGVNS. V was pared by 6 bases and J by 5 bases, with 17 bases between. TCRdb re-called the reads through MiXCR, storing one row per CDR3 protein. The top ten clones hold around 79% of a sample with under 90,000 distinct CDR3 sequences, about 23% of them seen once. V gene TRBV25-1 combines with J gene TRBJ2-1; a weak D match, TRBD2 (6 bases). Sequencing was carried out using PBMCs, sequenced either directly or after in vitro stimulation (not recorded which). This receptor was obtained from a human donor in good health (CMV status not recorded). Some clones in this sample may be carry-over from other donors' samples. CDR3: CASSPLIWTNNEQFF. The CDR3 DNA reads TGTGCCAGCAGCCCCCTTATCTGGACTAACAATGAGCAGTTCTTC.